This TCR beta chain comes out of a study of blood T cell repertoires in COVID-19. Looking at the study overall: From the United States, Italy and Spain came samples of acute and convalescent COVID-19. The analysed material was cDNA or gDNA that came from T cells, B-cell-depleted T cells, or PBMCs.

The CDR3 extends over 13 amino acids. Trimming shortened V by 11 bases and J by 1 base, and 12 bases separated the two germline ends. The V gene's germline CDR1 is LNHDA and CDR2 SQIVND (reference sequence). Original processing methods: Estimation of nucleated cell counts was performed using reference gene primer amplification. TCRdb's table, derived via immunoSEQ multiplex PCR, lists solely in-frame clones and lacks some. Clone size and V and J calls were adopted from that table, with D and trimming inferred from the DNA. The sample has tens of thousands of clones, 85% to 90% seen once; the top ten hold 6% to 8%.

V is TRBV19 and J is TRBJ2-1; tentative D call: TRBD2 (5 bases). The clonotype originates from a woman aged 80 or older with active COVID-19. Sequencing was performed on peripheral blood. The CDR3 here is CAVRGRSYNEQFF. The CDR3 nucleotides are TGTGCCGTGCGTGGGAGATCCTACAATGAGCAGTTCTTC.